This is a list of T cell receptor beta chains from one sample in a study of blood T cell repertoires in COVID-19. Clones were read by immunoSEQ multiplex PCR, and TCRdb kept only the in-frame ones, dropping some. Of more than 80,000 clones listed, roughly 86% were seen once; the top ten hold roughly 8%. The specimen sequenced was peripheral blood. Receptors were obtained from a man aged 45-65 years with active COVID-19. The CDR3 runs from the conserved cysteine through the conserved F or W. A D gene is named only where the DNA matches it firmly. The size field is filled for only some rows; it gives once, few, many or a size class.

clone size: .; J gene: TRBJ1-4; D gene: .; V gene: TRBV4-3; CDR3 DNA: TGCGCCAGCAGCCAAGTCGCAGAAGAAAAACTGTTTTTT; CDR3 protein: CASSQVAEEKLFF
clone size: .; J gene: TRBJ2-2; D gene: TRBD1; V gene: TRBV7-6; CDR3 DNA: TGTGCCAGCAGCCTACAAACAGGGGCGAACACCGGGGAGCTGTTTTTT; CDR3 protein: CASSLQTGANTGELFF
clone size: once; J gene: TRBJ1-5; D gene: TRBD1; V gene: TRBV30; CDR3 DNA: TGTGCCTGGAGCCCGAGGGGGCAGTCGCCCCAGCATTTT; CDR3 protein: CAWSPRGQSPQHF
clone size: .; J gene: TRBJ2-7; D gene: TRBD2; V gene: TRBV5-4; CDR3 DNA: TGTGCCAGCAGCTTGGATAGCGGGAGGTCAGAGGTCGAGCAGTACTTC; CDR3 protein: CASSLDSGRSEVEQYF
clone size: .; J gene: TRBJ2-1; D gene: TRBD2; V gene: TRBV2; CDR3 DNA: TGTGCCAGCATGGGGACTAGCGACTACAATGAGCAGTTCTTC; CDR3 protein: CASMGTSDYNEQFF
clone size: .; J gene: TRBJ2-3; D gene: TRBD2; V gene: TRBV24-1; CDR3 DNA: TGTGCCACCAGTGATTCCCGACTAGCGGGGATCACAGATACGCAGTATTTT; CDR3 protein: CATSDSRLAGITDTQYF
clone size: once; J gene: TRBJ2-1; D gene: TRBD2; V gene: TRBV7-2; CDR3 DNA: TGTGCCAGCAGCTTAGCGTGGCGGGGGACCTCCTACAATGAGCAGTTCTTC; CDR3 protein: CASSLAWRGTSYNEQFF
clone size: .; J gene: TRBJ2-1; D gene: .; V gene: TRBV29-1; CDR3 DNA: TGCAGCGTGAGGAAGGACGGCGGGTACAATGAGCAGTTCTTC; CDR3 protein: CSVRKDGGYNEQFF
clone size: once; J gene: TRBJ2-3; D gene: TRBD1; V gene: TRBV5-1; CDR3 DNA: TGCGCCAGCACACCGGGACAGCACGCAGATACGCAGTATTTT; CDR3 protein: CASTPGQHADTQYF
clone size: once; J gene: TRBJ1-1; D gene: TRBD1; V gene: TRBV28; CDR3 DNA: TGTGCCAGCAGTCCCGCCGGGACAGGGAATGAACGAGCTTTCTTT; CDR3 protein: CASSPAGTGNERAFF
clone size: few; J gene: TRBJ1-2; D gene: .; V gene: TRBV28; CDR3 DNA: TGTGCCAGCCCTCCCCGGGAGCATACCTTC; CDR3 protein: CASPPREHTF
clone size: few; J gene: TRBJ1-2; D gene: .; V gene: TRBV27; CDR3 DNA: TGTGCCAGCAGTTTAGCTGCGCCTGCATCTAGTTATGGCTACACCTTC; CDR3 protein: CASSLAAPASSYGYTF
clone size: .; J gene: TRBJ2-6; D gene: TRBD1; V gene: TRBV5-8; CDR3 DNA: TGTGCCAGCAGCCCGGACAGGGGTTGGAGTTACAACGTCCTGACTTTC; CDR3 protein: CASSPDRGWSYNVLTF
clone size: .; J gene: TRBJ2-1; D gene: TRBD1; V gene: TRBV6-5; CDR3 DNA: TGTGCCAGCACTGGAGACAGGGGTCCGGGCAATGAGCAGTTCTTC; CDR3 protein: CASTGDRGPGNEQFF
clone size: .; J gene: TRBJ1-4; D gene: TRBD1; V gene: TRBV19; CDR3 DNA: TGTGCCAGTAGCGACAGGGGAGGGGATGAAAAACTGTTTTTT; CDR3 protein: CASSDRGGDEKLFF
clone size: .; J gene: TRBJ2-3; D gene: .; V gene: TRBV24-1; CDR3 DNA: TGTGCCACCAGTAAATACACAGATACGCAGTATTTT; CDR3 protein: CATSKYTDTQYF
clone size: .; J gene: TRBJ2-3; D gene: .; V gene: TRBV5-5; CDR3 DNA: TGTGCCAGCAGCTTGGGACTATCATCCACAGATACGCAGTATTTT; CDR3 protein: CASSLGLSSTDTQYF
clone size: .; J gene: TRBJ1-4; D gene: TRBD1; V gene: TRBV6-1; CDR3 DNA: TGTGCCAGCAGTGAAGCCCCGGGACAGCCTAATGAAAAACTGTTTTTT; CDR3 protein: CASSEAPGQPNEKLFF
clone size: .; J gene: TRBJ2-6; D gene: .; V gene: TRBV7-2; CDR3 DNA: TGTGCCAGCAGCTCCAGGGGTGGTACTGGGGCCAACGTCCTGACTTTC; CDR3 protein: CASSSRGGTGANVLTF
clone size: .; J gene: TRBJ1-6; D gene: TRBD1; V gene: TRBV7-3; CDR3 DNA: TGTGCCAGCAGCTTACAGGGACAGAATAATTCACCCCTCCACTTT; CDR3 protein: CASSLQGQNNSPLHF
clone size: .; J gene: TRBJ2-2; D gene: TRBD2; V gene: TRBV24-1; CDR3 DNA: TGTGCCACCAGTGATTCCCTAGCGGGGACCACCGGGGAGCTGTTTTTT; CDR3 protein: CATSDSLAGTTGELFF
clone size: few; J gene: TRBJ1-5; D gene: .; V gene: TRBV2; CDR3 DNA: TGTGCCAGCAGCGGGCGGAAGGCAGGGGAGCCCCAGCATTTT; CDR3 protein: CASSGRKAGEPQHF
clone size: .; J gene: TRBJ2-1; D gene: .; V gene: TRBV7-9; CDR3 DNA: TGTGCCAGCAGCTTAGAAGGGGTGGGTGAGCAGTTCTTC; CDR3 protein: CASSLEGVGEQFF
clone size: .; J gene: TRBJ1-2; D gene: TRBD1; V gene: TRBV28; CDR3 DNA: TGTGCCAGCAGTTCCGAACAGACAACCCGGGACAGGGTGCATGGCTACACCTTC; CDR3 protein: CASSSEQTTRDRVHGYTF
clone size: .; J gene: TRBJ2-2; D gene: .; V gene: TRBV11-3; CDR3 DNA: TGTGCCAGCAGCCCCGCGAGAGGGAACACCGGGGAGCTGTTTTTT; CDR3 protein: CASSPARGNTGELFF
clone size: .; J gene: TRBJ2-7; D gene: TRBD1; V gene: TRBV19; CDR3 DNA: TGTGCCAGTAGCCCCGCGACAGGGGGATCGTACGAGCAGTACTTC; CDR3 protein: CASSPATGGSYEQYF
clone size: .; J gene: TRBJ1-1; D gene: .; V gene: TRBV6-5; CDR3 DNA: TGTGCCAGTGCGGGCGGGAACACTGAAGCTTTCTTT; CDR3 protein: CASAGGNTEAFF
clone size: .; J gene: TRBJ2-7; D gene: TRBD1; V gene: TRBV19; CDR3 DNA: TGTGCCAGTAGTATAGAGACAGGGGAGACCGAGCAGTACTTC; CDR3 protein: CASSIETGETEQYF
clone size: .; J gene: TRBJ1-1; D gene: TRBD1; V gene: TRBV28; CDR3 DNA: TGTGCCAGCAGAAATCCCAGGGGGCAGAGCACTGAAGCTTTCTTT; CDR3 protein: CASRNPRGQSTEAFF
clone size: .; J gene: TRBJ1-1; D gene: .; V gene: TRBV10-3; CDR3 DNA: TGTGCCATCAGTGAAGAAGCAGGGCTGGGCACTGAAGCTTTCTTT; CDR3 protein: CAISEEAGLGTEAFF
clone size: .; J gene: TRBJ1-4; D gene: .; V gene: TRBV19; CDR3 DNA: TGTGCCAGTAGTATTTTGGGCAGGGGATCAACTAATGAAAAACTGTTTTTT; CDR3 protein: CASSILGRGSTNEKLFF
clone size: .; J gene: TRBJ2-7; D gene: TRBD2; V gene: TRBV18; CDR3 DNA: TGTGCCAGCTCACCCACTAGCGGGCCCCTCGTCTACGAGCAGTACTTC; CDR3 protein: CASSPTSGPLVYEQYF
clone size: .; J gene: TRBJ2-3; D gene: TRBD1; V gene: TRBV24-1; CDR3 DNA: TGTGCCACCGGGGACAGTGCCGGGACAGATACGCAGTATTTT; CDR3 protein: CATGDSAGTDTQYF
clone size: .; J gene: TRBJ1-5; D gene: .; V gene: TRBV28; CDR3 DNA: TGTGCCAGCAGTGTAGACAGTAGCAATCAGCCCCAGCATTTT; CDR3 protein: CASSVDSSNQPQHF
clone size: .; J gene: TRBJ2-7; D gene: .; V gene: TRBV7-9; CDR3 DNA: TGTGCCAGCAGCTTAGGGGGAGCCTACTACGAGCAGTACTTC; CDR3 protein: CASSLGGAYYEQYF
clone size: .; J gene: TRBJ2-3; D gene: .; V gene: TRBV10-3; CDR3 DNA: TGTGCCATCTCCCCTAGCACAGATACGCAGTATTTT; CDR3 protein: CAISPSTDTQYF
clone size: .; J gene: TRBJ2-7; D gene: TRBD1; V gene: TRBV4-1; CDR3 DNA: TGCGCCAGCAGCCAACCTTTCGGGACAGCACTAGGGTACGAGCAGTACTTC; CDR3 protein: CASSQPFGTALGYEQYF
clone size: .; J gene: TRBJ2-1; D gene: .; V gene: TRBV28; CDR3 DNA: TGTGCCAGCAGTTTATTTACGGCACGACCCGGCGGTGAGCAGTTCTTC; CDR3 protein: CASSLFTARPGGEQFF
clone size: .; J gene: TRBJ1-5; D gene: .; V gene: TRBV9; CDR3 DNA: TGTGCCAGCAGCGCCGACAGTGGCAATCAGCCCCAGCATTTT; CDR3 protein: CASSADSGNQPQHF
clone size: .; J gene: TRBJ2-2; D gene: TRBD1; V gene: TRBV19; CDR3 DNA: TGTGCCAGTAGTATAGGCGGGGGACAGGGGGCCGCCGGGGAGCTGTTTTTT; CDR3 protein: CASSIGGGQGAAGELFF
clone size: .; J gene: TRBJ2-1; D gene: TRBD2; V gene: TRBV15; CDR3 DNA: TGTGCCACCAGCAGAGATCGAGGCGGGAGGGATTTGGACAATGAGCAGTTCTTC; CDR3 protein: CATSRDRGGRDLDNEQFF
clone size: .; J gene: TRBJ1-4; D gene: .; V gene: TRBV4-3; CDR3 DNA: TGCGCCAGCAGCCCACGCCATCTGAGGGAGGAGGAAAAACTGTTTTTT; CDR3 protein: CASSPRHLREEEKLFF
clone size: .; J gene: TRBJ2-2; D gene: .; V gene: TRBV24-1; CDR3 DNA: TGTGCCACCAGTGATCCTAGGGGGGGTGGCACCGGGGAGCTGTTTTTT; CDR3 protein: CATSDPRGGGTGELFF
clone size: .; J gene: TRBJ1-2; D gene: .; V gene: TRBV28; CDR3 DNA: TGTGCCAGCAGTCGGCGTAGGGGCGCGACAGTTTATGGCTACACCTTC; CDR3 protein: CASSRRRGATVYGYTF
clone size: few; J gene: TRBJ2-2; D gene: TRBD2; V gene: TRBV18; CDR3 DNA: TGTGCCAGCTCACCGGTGCCTAGCGGGGGAGCAACCGGCCAGCTGTTTTTT; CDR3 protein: CASSPVPSGGATGQLFF
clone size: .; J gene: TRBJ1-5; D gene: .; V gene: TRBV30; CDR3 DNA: TGTGCCTGGACGCCCTGGGGGGGGCGGGATCAGCCCCAGCATTTT; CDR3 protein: CAWTPWGGRDQPQHF
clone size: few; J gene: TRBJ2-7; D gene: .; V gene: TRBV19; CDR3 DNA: TGTGCCAGTAGTTCGCGGTCCTACGAGCAGTACTTC; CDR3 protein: CASSSRSYEQYF
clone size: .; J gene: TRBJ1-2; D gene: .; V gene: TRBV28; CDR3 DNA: TGTGCCAGCAGCCAACAGGGCTATGGCTACACCTTC; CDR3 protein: CASSQQGYGYTF
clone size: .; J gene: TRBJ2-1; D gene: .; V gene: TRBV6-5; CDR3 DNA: TGTGCCAGCAGTTACTCAACAGGGAGAGATGAGCAGTTCTTC; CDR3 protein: CASSYSTGRDEQFF
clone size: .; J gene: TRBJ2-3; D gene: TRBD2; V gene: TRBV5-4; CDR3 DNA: TGTGCCAGCAGCTTTAGCGGGAGCCGCACAGATACGCAGTATTTT; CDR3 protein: CASSFSGSRTDTQYF
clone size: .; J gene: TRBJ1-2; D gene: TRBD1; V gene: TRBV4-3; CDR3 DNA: TGCGCCAGCAGCCAAGATTTAGGGGGCGGGAATGGCTACACCTTC; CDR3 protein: CASSQDLGGGNGYTF